Shown below are 12 T cell receptor beta chains from a single sample sequenced in a study of T cell changes during pregnancy in multiple sclerosis. Profiling relied on immunoSEQ multiplex PCR, and the TCRdb table lists in-frame clones only, not all of them. This sample has 35,000 to 50,000 clones, with 88% found just once. The sample in question was CD4+ T cells from peripheral blood mononuclear cells, obtained in the second trimester of pregnancy. All receptors derive from a female donor with multiple sclerosis, enrolled in a pregnancy study.

The chain carries TRBV21-1 and TRBJ2-5; TRBD1, the D gene given by the table, was not confirmed from the DNA. TRBV21-1 is a pseudogene locus. The CDR3 length is 20 residues. CDR3 amino acids: CASSKEYYSRGPATIETQYF. The CDR3 nucleotides are TGTGCCAGCAGCAAAGAGTATTATTCAAGGGGGCCGGCGACAATAGAGACCCAGTACTTC.

The chain employs TRBV7-9 and TRBJ2-7; 9 bases match TRBD2. With 4 bases clipped from V and 4 bases from J, the junction kept 14 bases outside the gene matches. Germline V CDR1 and CDR2: SEHNR, FQNEAQ (reference sequence). This CDR3 has 17 amino acids. The CDR3 coding sequence is TGTGCCAGCAGCTCGGACGGAATAGCGGGAGCGACGTACGAGCAGTACTTC. This encodes CASSSDGIAGATYEQYF.

Of note for this clone: One end of the junction fails to match germline, which may point to a read error. The genes are TRBV2 and TRBJ2-7; 7 nucleotides match TRBD2. This CDR3 is 13 amino acids long. Looked up from germline, CDR1 is SNHLY and CDR2 is FYNNEI. The CDR3: CASNFGGDPRHQF. The CDR3 DNA follows: TGTGCCAGCAACTTTGGGGGGGACCCCCGCCACCAATTC.

This chain links TRBV4-1 with TRBJ2-5; 11 nucleotides align to TRBD2. V trimming: 0 bases; J trimming: 2 bases; junction bases outside the gene matches: 2. This CDR3 is built from 16 residues. The germline V gene encodes CDR1 MGHRA and CDR2 YSYEKL. The DNA of the CDR3 is TGCGCCAGCAGCCAAGAGACTAGCGGGATTCAAGAGACCCAGTACTTC. It translates to CASSQETSGIQETQYF.

The rearrangement uses TRBV2 and TRBJ2-7, with TRBD2 identical over 10 bases. Germline values: CDR1 SNHLY, CDR2 FYNNEI. Germline trimming cut 5 bases from V and 6 bases from J; bases unmatched to any gene: 7. This CDR3 has 14 residues. The CDR3 DNA follows: TGTGCCAGCAGTCAGACTAGCGGGTCATCCGAGCAGTACTTC. Translation: CASSQTSGSSEQYF.

This clone was seen a single time. The chain is built from TRBV21-1 and TRBJ1-2; the table's D gene call, TRBD1, was not cross checked with the DNA. TRBV21-1 is marked as a pseudogene. CDR3 length equals 16 residues. The DNA for the CDR3 is TGTGCCAGCACATCAAACTCGGGACAAGGGAACTATGGCTACACCTTC. It yields the protein CASTSNSGQGNYGYTF.

This chain connects TRBV15 to TRBJ2-1; 7 bases are a match to TRBD2. With V trimmed by 0 bases and J by 3 bases, 11 bases remained unmatched. The CDR3 totals 18 residues. Germline V gene sequence: CDR1 LNHNV, CDR2 YYDKDF (reference sequence). The CDR3 is CATSRDLPGGVGYNEQFF. CDR3 bases: TGTGCCACCAGCAGAGATCTGCCGGGGGGAGTTGGCTACAATGAGCAGTTCTTC.

This clone is medium-sized within its sample. This rearrangement joins TRBV6-4 to TRBJ2-1, with no clear D. This CDR3 spans 13 amino acids. Germline CDR1 reads MRHNA; CDR2 reads SNTAGT. Trimming stripped 3 bases from V and 5 bases from J, with 8 bases between. CDR3 in amino acids: CASSDASHNEQFF. DNA of the CDR3: TGTGCCAGCAGTGATGCGAGCCACAATGAGCAGTTCTTC.

The gene calls are TRBV30 and TRBJ2-3; D is possibly TRBD2 (6 bases). V was cut by 0 bases and J by 0 bases, with 25 bases left in between. There are 20 residues in the CDR3. Per the germline V gene, CDR1 is GTSNPN and CDR2 is SVGIG (reference sequence). The CDR3 DNA sequence: TGTGCCTGGAGTGTACTCGGGAGTTTTACCGGGGACCCTAGCACAGATACGCAGTATTTT. This codes for CAWSVLGSFTGDPSTDTQYF.

V and J are TRBV19 and TRBJ2-3; 8 bases map to TRBD2. After removal of 7 bases from V and 3 bases from J, the junction contained 9 bases not matched to a gene. Germline V gene sequence: CDR1 LNHDA, CDR2 SQIVND (reference sequence). The CDR3 spans 15 residues. The CDR3 nucleotides read TGTGCCAGTAAATCTGGCGGGAGGAAGACAGATACGCAGTATTTT. Amino acids: CASKSGGRKTDTQYF. The full variable domain, rest sourced from reference TRBV19 and TRBJ2-3, is DGGITQSPKYLFRKEGQNVTLSCEQNLNHDAMYWYRQDPGQGLRLIYYSQIVNDFQKGDIAEGYSVSREKKESFPLTVTSAQKNPTAFYLCASKSGGRKTDTQYFGPGTRLTVL.

This clone occurred once. For the CDR3, the DNA is TGTGCCAGCAGTCTTACGGGTGGTGTGACTAGCGGAAAAGAGACCCAGTACTTC. Translated: CASSLTGGVTSGKETQYF. The chain uses TRBV27 and TRBJ2-5; 9 bases match TRBD2. V shed 5 bases, J shed 3 bases, and the junction held 16 bases outside the gene matches. The CDR3 loop spans 18 amino acids. Germline loops: CDR1 MNHEY, CDR2 SMNVEV (reference sequence).

The chain has TRBV28 and TRBJ2-3; no reliable D call. The CDR3 is made up of 13 amino acids. Looked up from germline, CDR1 is MDHEN and CDR2 is SYDVKM. Between the trimmed V and J ends, which lost 8 bases and 4 bases, there was a span of 13 bases. DNA for the CDR3: TGTGCCAGCGCTCTTGACTCCGCAGATACGCAGTATTTT. Encoded protein: CASALDSADTQYF.